These 25 T cell receptor beta chains originate from one sample sequenced in a study of cytomegalovirus exposure and HLA in healthy donors. The PCR was carried out with 60 Vbeta primers and 13 Jbeta primers. Using immunoSEQ multiplex PCR, the repertoire was profiled, and TCRdb retains in-frame clones only, with some absent. Here the sample spans more than 65,000 clones, around 79% being singletons. The sample was PBMCs. The receptors were gathered from a female donor in good health and CMV-seronegative.

This clone was counted ten times or more. The chain has TRBV6-5 and TRBJ2-2; D gene ambiguous. V lost 7 bases, J lost 4 bases, and 16 bases lay in between. CDR1 and CDR2 from the germline V gene are MNHEY and SVGAGI. The CDR3 spans 15 residues. The CDR3 nucleotides are TGTGCCAGCAAGGAGCGCAAAGGATTCACCGGGGAGCTGTTTTTT. Translating it yields CASKERKGFTGELFF.

The V gene is TRBV9, the J gene TRBJ1-2; no firm D call. Germline CDR1 is SGDLS and CDR2 is YYNGEE. With 2 bases removed from V and 2 bases from J, the gap between germline ends came to 10 bases. CDR3 length: 14 residues. The DNA for the CDR3 is TGTGCCAGCAGCGTTCAGGCTGGAAACTATGGCTACACCTTC. Translated, it gives CASSVQAGNYGYTF.

The chain carries TRBV18 and TRBJ2-3; 7 nucleotides agree with TRBD1. The CDR3 is 16 residues long. V lost 3 bases, J lost 1 base, and 7 bases stayed unmatched. Germline V gene lookup returns CDR1 KGHSH and CDR2 LQKENI. The CDR3, as DNA: TGTGCCAGCTCACCGCCGGGGACAGCCCGCACAGATACGCAGTATTTT. This encodes CASSPPGTARTDTQYF.

The chain recombines TRBV5-3 with TRBJ1-2; 11 nucleotides align to TRBD1. TRBV5-3 is placed among ORFs of uncertain function. The CDR3 has 16 residues. V lost 4 bases to trimming and J lost 8 bases; unmatched junction nucleotides: 13. The CDR3 region has the DNA TGTGCCAGAAGCCAAGGAGGACAGGGGGCCGAGTGGGGCTACACCTTC. It codes for CARSQGGQGAEWGYTF.

The chain uses TRBV2 and TRBJ1-1; 11 bases line up with TRBD1. The V gene end was trimmed by 5 bases and the J gene end by 5 bases; junction bases not matched to a gene: 10. Germline CDR1 reads SNHLY; CDR2 reads FYNNEI. The CDR3 extends over 16 amino acids. CDR3 region: CASSLLGQGASTEAFF. The CDR3, as DNA: TGTGCCAGCAGTTTACTTGGACAGGGGGCTTCAACTGAAGCTTTCTTT.

The J gene is TRBJ2-7, the V gene TRBV30; 9 nucleotides match TRBD1. Germline CDR1 GTSNPN, CDR2 SVGIG (reference sequence). The CDR3 sequence is 13 residues long. V shed 4 bases and J 7 bases; nucleotides not matched to a gene: 8. The DNA for the CDR3 is TGTGCCTGGACACAGGGGGCCAATGGAGAGCAGTACTTC. Its translation is CAWTQGANGEQYF.

The J gene is TRBJ1-2, the V gene TRBV6-6, with D unclear. V was shortened by 2 bases and J by 7 bases, with 11 bases between the two germline ends. The CDR3 loop spans 13 amino acids. Germline CDR1 and CDR2: MNHNY and SVGAGI (reference sequence). The CDR3 region is CASSYETFGGYTF. CDR3 sequence (DNA): TGTGCCAGCAGTTACGAGACTTTTGGTGGCTACACCTTC.

This clone came up once. DNA of the CDR3: TGTGCCAGCAGTTTATTAGACAGGGGGCGGAACGAGCAGTACTTC. Its translation is CASSLLDRGRNEQYF. The chain combines TRBV28 with TRBJ2-7; 10 bases map to TRBD1. V dropped 1 base and J dropped 5; count of bases not matched to a gene: 5. CDR1 is MDHEN and CDR2 is SYDVKM in the germline V gene. The CDR3 consists of 15 residues.

The V and J genes are TRBV6-4 and TRBJ1-2; D is unresolved. The CDR3 covers 13 residues. V was trimmed by 6 bases and J by 8 bases, leaving 16 bases between them. Germline assignment: CDR1 MRHNA and CDR2 SNTAGT. The CDR3 spells CASRVPGYWGYTF. CDR3 DNA: TGTGCCAGCAGGGTCCCAGGATACTGGGGCTACACCTTC.

This clone was counted once. V and J are TRBV30 and TRBJ1-3; no reliable D call. Germline V lookup: CDR1 GTSNPN, CDR2 SVGIG (reference sequence). CDR3 length: 10 residues. Trimming cost V 3 bases and J 8 bases, with 5 bases left between them. CDR3 protein: CAWSGYTIYF. CDR3 nucleotide sequence: TGTGCCTGGAGCGGGTACACCATATATTTT. Full variable domain (outside the CDR3, taken from reference TRBV30 and TRBJ1-3): SQTIHQWPATLVQPVGSPLSLECTVEGTSNPNLYWYRQAAGRGLQLLFYSVGIGQISSEVPQNLSASRPQDRQFILSSKKLLLSDSGFYLCAWSGYTIYFGEGSWLTVV.

This clone was found a few times. The J gene is TRBJ1-1, the V gene TRBV19, with a tentative D call TRBD1 (6 bases). There are 13 residues in the CDR3. Germline lookup yields CDR1 LNHDA and CDR2 SQIVND (reference sequence). Trimming removed 7 bases at V and 0 bases at J, with 9 bases between. In DNA, the CDR3 is TGTGCCAGTAAAGGACAGTTGAACACTGAAGCTTTCTTT. Protein sequence: CASKGQLNTEAFF.

This chain links TRBV5-4 with TRBJ2-7; tentatively, D is TRBD2 (6 bases). The CDR3 contains 14 residues. CDR1 and CDR2 (germline): SGHNT, YYREEE (reference sequence). V was trimmed by 4 bases and J by 3 bases, leaving 14 bases between them. The CDR3 protein is CASSPGGVFYEQYF. CDR3 coding DNA: TGTGCCAGCAGCCCCGGAGGGGTTTTCTACGAGCAGTACTTC.

This clone showed up just a few times. V usage is TRBV28 and J usage is TRBJ2-7, with TRBD1 matching over 11 bases. The CDR3 spans 15 residues. Trimming at V came to 4 bases and at J to 5 bases, leaving 7 bases not matched to a gene. Germline-derived CDR1 and CDR2 are MDHEN and SYDVKM. CDR3: CASSSSGTGGHEQYF. The CDR3 DNA reads as TGTGCCAGCAGTTCCTCCGGGACAGGGGGACACGAGCAGTACTTC.

V usage is TRBV6-5 and J usage is TRBJ2-1; D might be TRBD2 (6 bases). Germline CDR1 reads MNHEY; CDR2 reads SVGAGI. The V gene lost 2 bases and the J gene lost 3 bases, with 11 bases spanning the gap. CDR3 length: 15 amino acids. CDR3 nucleotides: TGTGCCAGCAGTTACGGGGTAGCGGACTACAATGAGCAGTTCTTC. Translated: CASSYGVADYNEQFF.

The chain links TRBV6-5 to TRBJ2-7; D is possibly TRBD2 (6 bases). Trimming left V 2 bases short and J 3 bases short, with 11 bases between. Germline V gene data show CDR1 as MNHEY and CDR2 as SVGAGI. This CDR3 has 14 residues. The CDR3 nucleotides read TGTGCCAGCAGTTACGGGGGACTGCTCTACGAGCAGTACTTC. Protein product: CASSYGGLLYEQYF.

This clone was seen just once. The gene calls are TRBV4-1 and TRBJ1-2, with a weak D call TRBD1 (5 bases). The V end lost 2 bases, the J end lost 6 bases, and 25 bases lay between the germline ends. Looked up from germline, CDR1 is MGHRA and CDR2 is YSYEKL. There are 18 residues in the CDR3. The CDR3 reads CASSQLSRQGGGPDGYTF. CDR3 nucleotides: TGCGCCAGCAGCCAATTGTCGCGGCAGGGTGGTGGTCCGGATGGCTACACCTTC.

V and J are TRBV4-1 and TRBJ2-1; D perhaps matches TRBD2 (6 bases). CDR3 length: 16 amino acids. V was pared by 3 bases and J by 0 bases, with 12 bases between. The V gene's germline CDR1 is MGHRA and CDR2 YSYEKL. CDR3 sequence: CASSQIAASSYNEQFF. Here the CDR3 DNA reads TGCGCCAGCAGCCAGATAGCGGCTAGCTCCTACAATGAGCAGTTCTTC.

This chain links TRBV18 with TRBJ1-5; TRBD1 matches at 9 bases. CDR1 is KGHSH and CDR2 is LQKENI in the germline V gene. This CDR3 is built from 17 residues. Losses at the gene ends were 6 bases for V and 0 bases for J; bases not matched to a gene: 9. In DNA, the CDR3 is TGTGCCAGCTCGTCAACAGGGGGCGGTTATAGCAATCAGCCCCAGCATTTT. Translated, it gives CASSSTGGGYSNQPQHF.

The J gene is TRBJ2-1, the V gene TRBV30; 8 bases map to TRBD2. The CDR3 extends over 13 amino acids. The J segment lost 6 bases and the V segment lost 2 bases, leaving 3 bases of the junction unmatched. CDR1 and CDR2 (germline): GTSNPN, SVGIG (reference sequence). The CDR3 coding sequence is TGTGCCTGGAGTTCGGGAGGGGGCAATGAGCAGTTCTTC. As protein: CAWSSGGGNEQFF. Combining the CDR3 with reference TRBV30 and TRBJ2-1 gives the whole variable domain SQTIHQWPATLVQPVGSPLSLECTVEGTSNPNLYWYRQAAGRGLQLLFYSVGIGQISSEVPQNLSASRPQDRQFILSSKKLLLSDSGFYLCAWSSGGGNEQFFGPGTRLTVL.

This sequence joins TRBV30 and TRBJ1-3; unclear D gene. From germline, CDR1 is GTSNPN and CDR2 SVGIG (reference sequence). The CDR3 loop spans 16 amino acids. Deletions cut 0 bases from V and 0 bases from J, with 12 bases between. The CDR3 nucleotides read TGTGCCTGGAGTGTATTAGGGAGACCCTCTGGAAACACCATATATTTT. Translating gives CAWSVLGRPSGNTIYF.

The gene calls are TRBV6-1 and TRBJ2-3; 8 nucleotides match TRBD1. Germline V gene data show CDR1 as MNHNS and CDR2 as SASEGT. The junction had 5 bases not matched to a gene; V was cut back by 2 bases and J by 1 base. There are 16 residues in the CDR3. DNA of the CDR3: TGTGCCAGCAGTGAAACACTGACAGGGGGCACAGATACGCAGTATTTT. Translated: CASSETLTGGTDTQYF.

The chain links TRBV6-5 to TRBJ1-2, with 7 nucleotides matching TRBD1. Germline V gene sequence: CDR1 MNHEY, CDR2 SVGAGI. J gave up 6 bases and V 3 bases, and 4 bases lay outside the gene matches. The CDR3 contains 13 residues. CDR3 bases: TGTGCCAGCAGTTATTCGACAGGGAATGGCTACACCTTC. It yields the protein CASSYSTGNGYTF.

The chain uses TRBV6-5 and TRBJ1-3; TRBD1 matches 7 bases. V gave up 4 bases and J gave up 1 base; unmatched junction bases: 4. The CDR3 sequence is 15 residues long. CDR1 and CDR2 (germline): MNHEY, SVGAGI. The CDR3 sequence is CASSSGTVSGNTIYF. In DNA, the CDR3 is TGTGCCAGCAGTTCTGGGACAGTGTCTGGAAACACCATATATTTT.

V usage is TRBV6-6 and J usage is TRBJ1-1, with a possible D match to TRBD1 (6 bases). Trimming cost V 6 bases and J 1 base, with 9 bases left between them. Germline CDR1 reads MNHNY; CDR2 reads SVGAGI (reference sequence). The CDR3 loop spans 13 amino acids. CDR3 residues: CASSPQGNTEAFF. In DNA form, the CDR3 reads TGTGCCAGCAGCCCACAGGGGAACACTGAAGCTTTCTTT.

This clone was seen a handful of times. The V call is TRBV28, the J call TRBJ1-5; a possible D gene is TRBD1 (5 bases). Germline V gene data show CDR1 as MDHEN and CDR2 as SYDVKM. The CDR3 loop spans 15 amino acids. V was trimmed by 5 bases and J by 5 bases, leaving 16 bases between them. CDR3 sequence (DNA): TGTGCCAGCAGTCCCGCGGGGAGGGGTGATCAGCCCCAGCATTTT. Translating gives CASSPAGRGDQPQHF.